This entry features one T cell receptor (beta chain) sequence. Per germline, CDR1 SGHTA and CDR2 FQGNSA. V lost 5 bases and J 0 bases, leaving 7 bases between the germline ends. The CDR3 spans 13 residues. The sample comes from a study of cytomegalovirus exposure and HLA in healthy donors. Data came from immunoSEQ multiplex PCR; TCRdb stores just in-frame clones and leaves some out. This sample has roughly 310,000 clones, with 88% found just once. This clonotype was sampled from a man younger than 45 in good health and CMV-seronegative. The specimen sequenced was PBMCs. The chain is built from TRBV7-2 and TRBJ1-1; no clear D gene. This chain's CDR3 is CASSINMNTEAFF. For the CDR3, the DNA is TGTGCCAGCAGCATCAACATGAACACTGAAGCTTTCTTT.